The 6 T cell receptor beta chains below were found in one sample sequenced in a study of shared clonotypes between healthy human individuals. Naive CD8 cells lacked CD45RO and underwent positive selection for CCR7, leaving out terminally differentiated effector memory CD45RA+ cells. Only in-frame clones appear in the TCRdb table, and some are missing; sequencing was by immunoSEQ multiplex PCR. The sample consists of around 2,000,000 clones, approximately 94% of them appearing once. The sequenced material came from naive CD8+ T cells from PBMCs. The receptors were sampled from a man between 18 and 29 years old in good health. Some clones in this sample may be carry-over from other donors' samples.

CDR3 nucleotide sequence: TGTGCCAGCAGTTTTCTTCAGGGCGGTTTCGAGACCCAGTACTTC. Amino acids: CASSFLQGGFETQYF. V and J are TRBV28 and TRBJ2-5, with D perhaps TRBD1 (5 bases). Germline-derived CDR1 and CDR2 are MDHEN and SYDVKM. Trimming took 3 bases from V and 5 from J, leaving 16 bases between them. This CDR3 region has 15 residues.

With regard to this clone: Other nucleotide sequences in the sample specify the same CDR3. This rearrangement joins TRBV9 to TRBJ2-3, with D perhaps being TRBD1 or TRBD2 (5 bases each). V lost 2 bases to trimming and J lost 2 bases, with 12 bases between them. This CDR3 spans 15 amino acids. The germline V gene encodes CDR1 SGDLS and CDR2 YYNGEE. The CDR3 coding sequence is TGTGCCAGCAGCGTTGCCGGGACCTTCACAGATACGCAGTATTTT. It codes for CASSVAGTFTDTQYF.

This clone was observed a single time. Written as DNA, the CDR3 is TGTGCCAGCCAGTCCGGGGCGGAGTCTTACAATGAGCAGTTCTTC. Translated: CASQSGAESYNEQFF. V usage is TRBV2 and J usage is TRBJ2-1; D possibly uses TRBD1 or TRBD2 (5 bases each). Germline CDR1 and CDR2: SNHLY and FYNNEI. CDR3 size: 15 residues. The V gene lost 8 bases and the J gene lost 4 bases, with 18 bases spanning the gap.

The chain combines TRBV6-5 with TRBJ2-2, with TRBD1 matching 9 bases. Per germline, CDR1 MNHEY and CDR2 SVGAGI. The CDR3 consists of 16 residues. J was trimmed by 4 bases and V by 1 base; bases with no gene match: 4. CDR3 loop: CASSYLRDRVTGELFF. DNA for the CDR3: TGTGCCAGCAGTTACTTGCGGGACAGGGTCACCGGGGAGCTGTTTTTT.

In nucleotides, the CDR3 is TGTGCCAGCAGCCGTACTAGCGGGCCATATCAAGAGACCCAGTACTTC. Translation: CASSRTSGPYQETQYF. The V gene is TRBV11-1, the J gene TRBJ2-5, with 9 bases aligning to TRBD2. The V gene end was trimmed by 5 bases and the J gene end by 2 bases; junction bases not matched to a gene: 9. This CDR3 has 16 amino acids. CDR1 SGHAT and CDR2 FQDESV come from the germline V gene (reference sequence).

J is TRBJ1-1 and V is TRBV19; D is uncertain. V gave up 3 bases and J gave up 1 base, with 9 bases separating them. Per germline, CDR1 LNHDA and CDR2 SQIVND (reference sequence). This CDR3 is built from 14 residues. The CDR3 reads CASSIRQSNTEAFF. The CDR3 DNA follows: TGTGCCAGTAGTATCCGACAATCGAACACTGAAGCTTTCTTT.